This TCR beta chain was captured by sequencing in a study of blood T cell repertoires in COVID-19. The wider study: COVID-19 samples collected from the United States, Italy and Spain covered acute and convalescent phases. Sources were T cells, B-cell-depleted T cells, or PBMCs; the material itself was cDNA or gDNA.

Participants, about 18 to 90 years old, spanned about 26 US areas. Cohorts were assigned according to the clinical history that participants reported. The germline V gene encodes CDR1 MNHEY and CDR2 SVGAGI. This CDR3 comprises 15 residues. Trimming pared 6 bases from V and 3 bases from J, leaving 17 bases between. Profiling relied on immunoSEQ multiplex PCR, and the TCRdb table lists in-frame clones only, not all of them. This table has roughly 41,000 clones, approximately 90% appearing once. The sequenced sample consisted of PBMCs or T cells enriched from blood (not recorded which). The clonotype originates from a woman in her forties or fifties who had recovered from COVID-19. The chain couples TRBV6-5 to TRBJ1-2; tentative D call: TRBD1 (5 bases). The CDR3: CASRDGGFNHYGYTF. CDR3 coding DNA: TGTGCCAGCAGGGACGGGGGATTCAACCACTATGGCTACACCTTC.